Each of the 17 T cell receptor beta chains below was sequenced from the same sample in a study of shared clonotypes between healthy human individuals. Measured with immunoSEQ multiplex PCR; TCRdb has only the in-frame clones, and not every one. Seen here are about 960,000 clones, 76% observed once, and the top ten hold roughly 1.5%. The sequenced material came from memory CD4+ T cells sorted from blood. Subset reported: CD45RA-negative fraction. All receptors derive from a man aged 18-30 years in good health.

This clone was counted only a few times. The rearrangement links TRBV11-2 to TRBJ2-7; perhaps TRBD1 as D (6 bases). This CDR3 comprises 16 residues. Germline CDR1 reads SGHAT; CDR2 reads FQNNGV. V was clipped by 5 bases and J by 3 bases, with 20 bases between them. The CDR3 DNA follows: TGTGCCAGCAGCCCTCAGCTGGGGACACTAATCTACGAGCAGTACTTC. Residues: CASSPQLGTLIYEQYF.

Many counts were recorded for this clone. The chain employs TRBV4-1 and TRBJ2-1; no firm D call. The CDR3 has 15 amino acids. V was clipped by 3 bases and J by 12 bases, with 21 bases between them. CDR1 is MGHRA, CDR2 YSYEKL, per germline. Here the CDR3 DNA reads TGCGCCAGCAGCCACGGCACGGCTAGTCCAATTGGGCAGTTCTTC. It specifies CASSHGTASPIGQFF.

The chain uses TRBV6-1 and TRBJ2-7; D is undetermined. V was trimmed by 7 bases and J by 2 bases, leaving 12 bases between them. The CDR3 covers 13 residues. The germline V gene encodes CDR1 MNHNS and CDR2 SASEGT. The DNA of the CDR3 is TGTGCCAGCATTAGGCAGAGTCCCTACGAGCAGTACTTC. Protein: CASIRQSPYEQYF.

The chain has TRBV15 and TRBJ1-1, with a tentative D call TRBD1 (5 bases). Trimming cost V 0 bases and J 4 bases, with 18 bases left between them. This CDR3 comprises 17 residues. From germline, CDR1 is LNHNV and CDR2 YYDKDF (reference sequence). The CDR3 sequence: CATSRDYPAGGGTEAFF. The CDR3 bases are TGTGCCACCAGCAGAGATTATCCCGCCGGGGGAGGCACTGAAGCTTTCTTT.

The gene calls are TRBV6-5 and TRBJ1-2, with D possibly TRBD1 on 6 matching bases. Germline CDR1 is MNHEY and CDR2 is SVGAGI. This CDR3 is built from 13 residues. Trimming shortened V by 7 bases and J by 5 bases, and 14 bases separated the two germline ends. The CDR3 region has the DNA TGTGCCAGCACCAAGGGACAAGGTTATGGCTACACCTTC. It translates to CASTKGQGYGYTF.

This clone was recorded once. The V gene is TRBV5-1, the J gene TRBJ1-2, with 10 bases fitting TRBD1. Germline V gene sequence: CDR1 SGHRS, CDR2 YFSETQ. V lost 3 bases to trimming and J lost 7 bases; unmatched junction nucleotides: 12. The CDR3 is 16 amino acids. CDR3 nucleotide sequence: TGCGCCAGCAGCTACTCCAACGACAGGGGGCAGGGTGGCTACACCTTC. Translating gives CASSYSNDRGQGGYTF.

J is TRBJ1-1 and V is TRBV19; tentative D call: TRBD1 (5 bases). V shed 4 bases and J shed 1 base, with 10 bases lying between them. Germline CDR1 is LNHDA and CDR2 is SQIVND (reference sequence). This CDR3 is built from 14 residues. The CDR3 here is CASSTRTKNTEAFF. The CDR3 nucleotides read TGTGCCAGTAGTACCAGGACAAAGAACACTGAAGCTTTCTTT.

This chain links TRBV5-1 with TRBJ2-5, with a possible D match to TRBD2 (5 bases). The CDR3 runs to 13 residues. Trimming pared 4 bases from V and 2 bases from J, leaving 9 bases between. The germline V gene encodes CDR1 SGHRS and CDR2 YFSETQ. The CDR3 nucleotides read TGCGCCAGCAGCACACTAGGACAAGAGACCCAGTACTTC. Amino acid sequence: CASSTLGQETQYF.

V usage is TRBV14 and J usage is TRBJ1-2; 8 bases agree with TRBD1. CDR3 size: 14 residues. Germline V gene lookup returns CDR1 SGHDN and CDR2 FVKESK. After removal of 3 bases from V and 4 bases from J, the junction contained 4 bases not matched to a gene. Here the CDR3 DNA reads TGTGCCAGCAGCCAGCAGGGGGCTGGCTATGGCTACACCTTC. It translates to CASSQQGAGYGYTF.

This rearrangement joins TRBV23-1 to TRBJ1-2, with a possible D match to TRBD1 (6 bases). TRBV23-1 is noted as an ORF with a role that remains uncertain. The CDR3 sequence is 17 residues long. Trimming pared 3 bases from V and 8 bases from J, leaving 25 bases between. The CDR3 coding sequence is TGCGCCAGCAGTCATTTATCCCGGGACAAGGGGCCTTACGGCTACACCTTC. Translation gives CASSHLSRDKGPYGYTF.

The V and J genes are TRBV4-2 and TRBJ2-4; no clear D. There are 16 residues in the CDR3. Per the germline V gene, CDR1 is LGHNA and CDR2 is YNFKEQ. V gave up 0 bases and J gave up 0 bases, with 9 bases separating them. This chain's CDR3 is CASSQEGSLAKNIQYF. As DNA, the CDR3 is TGTGCCAGCAGCCAAGAAGGCAGTCTAGCCAAAAACATTCAGTACTTC.

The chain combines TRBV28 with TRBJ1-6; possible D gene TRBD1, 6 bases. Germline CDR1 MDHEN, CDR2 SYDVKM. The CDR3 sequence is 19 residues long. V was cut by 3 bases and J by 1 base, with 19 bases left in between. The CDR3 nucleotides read TGTGCCAGCAGTTTCGAGGGCCAGGGGTTACGTTCCTATAATTCACCCCTCCACTTT. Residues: CASSFEGQGLRSYNSPLHF.

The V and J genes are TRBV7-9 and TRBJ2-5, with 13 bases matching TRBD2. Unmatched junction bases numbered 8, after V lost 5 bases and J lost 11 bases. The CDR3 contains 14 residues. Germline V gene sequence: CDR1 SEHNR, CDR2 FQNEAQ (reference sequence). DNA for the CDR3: TGTGCCAGCAGCCTTACTAGCGGGAGGGAAGAGCAGTACTTC. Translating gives CASSLTSGREEQYF.

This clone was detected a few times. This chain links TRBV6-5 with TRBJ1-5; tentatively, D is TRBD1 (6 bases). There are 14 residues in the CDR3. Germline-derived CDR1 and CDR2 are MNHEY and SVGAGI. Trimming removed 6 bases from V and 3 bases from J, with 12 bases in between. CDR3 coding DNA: TGTGCCAGCAGGGTTGGACAGCACAATCAGCCCCAGCATTTT. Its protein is CASRVGQHNQPQHF.

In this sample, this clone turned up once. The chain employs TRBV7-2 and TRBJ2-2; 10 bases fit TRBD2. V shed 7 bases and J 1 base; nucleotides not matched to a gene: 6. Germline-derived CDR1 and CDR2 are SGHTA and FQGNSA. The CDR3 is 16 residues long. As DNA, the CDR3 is TGTGCCAGCAACCCACTAGCGGGGATGAACACCGGGGAGCTGTTTTTT. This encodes CASNPLAGMNTGELFF. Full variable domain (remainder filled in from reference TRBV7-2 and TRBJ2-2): GAGVSQSPSNKVTEKGKDVELRCDPISGHTALYWYRQSLGQGLEFLIYFQGNSAPDKSGLPSDRFSAERTGGSVSTLTIQRTQQEDSAVYLCASNPLAGMNTGELFFGEGSRLTVL.

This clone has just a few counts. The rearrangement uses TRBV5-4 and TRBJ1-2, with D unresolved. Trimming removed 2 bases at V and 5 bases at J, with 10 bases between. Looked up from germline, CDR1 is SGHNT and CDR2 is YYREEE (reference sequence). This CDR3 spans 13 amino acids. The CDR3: CASSFTAGYGYTF. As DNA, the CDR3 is TGTGCCAGCAGCTTTACTGCTGGATATGGCTACACCTTC.

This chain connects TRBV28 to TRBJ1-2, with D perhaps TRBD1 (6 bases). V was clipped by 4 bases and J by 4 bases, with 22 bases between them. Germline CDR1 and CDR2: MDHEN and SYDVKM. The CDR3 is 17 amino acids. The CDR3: CASSSPYPGGSGYGYTF. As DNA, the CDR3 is TGTGCCAGCAGTTCTCCTTATCCCGGGGGCTCCGGCTATGGCTACACCTTC.